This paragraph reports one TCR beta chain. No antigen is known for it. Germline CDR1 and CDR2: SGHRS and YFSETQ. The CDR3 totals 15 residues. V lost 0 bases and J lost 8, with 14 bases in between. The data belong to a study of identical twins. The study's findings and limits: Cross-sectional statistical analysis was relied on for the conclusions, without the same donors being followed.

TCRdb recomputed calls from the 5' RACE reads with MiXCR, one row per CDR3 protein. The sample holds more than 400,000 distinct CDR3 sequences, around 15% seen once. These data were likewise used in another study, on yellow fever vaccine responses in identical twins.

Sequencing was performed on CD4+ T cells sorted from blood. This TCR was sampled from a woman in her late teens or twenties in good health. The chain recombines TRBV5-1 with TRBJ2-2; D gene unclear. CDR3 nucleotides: TGCGCCAGCAGCTTGGGGGCTAGACTCTTTGGGGAGCTGTTTTTT. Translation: CASSLGARLFGELFF.